These T cell receptor beta chains were read from a single sample in a study of blood T cell repertoires in COVID-19. Method: immunoSEQ multiplex PCR; TCRdb's copy keeps in-frame clones and lacks some. The top ten clones hold 6% of a sample with 150,000 to 200,000 clones, around 89% of them seen once. Material for sequencing was peripheral blood. The receptors here all came from a man in his forties with active or convalescent COVID-19. Each CDR3 is given with its conserved first and last residue. D genes are given only for firm matches.

v_gene	d_gene	j_gene	CDR3aa	CDR3nt
TRBV5-6	.	TRBJ1-1	CASSLLNEAFF	TGTGCCAGCAGCTTACTAAATGAAGCTTTCTTT
TRBV28	TRBD1	TRBJ1-1	CASSLTGKNEGDVLAFF	TGTGCCAGCAGTTTGACAGGGAAAAATGAGGGGGATGTGTTAGCTTTCTTT
TRBV6-5	TRBD2	TRBJ2-2	CASSPSGRVTGELFF	TGTGCCAGCAGTCCCAGCGGGAGGGTAACCGGGGAGCTGTTTTTT
TRBV5-1	TRBD1	TRBJ2-7	CASSEGQGSYEQYF	TGCGCCAGCAGCGAGGGACAGGGTTCCTACGAGCAGTACTTC
TRBV28	TRBD2	TRBJ2-1	CASSLHTSGSGGQFF	TGTGCCAGCAGTTTACACACTAGCGGGAGCGGTGGGCAGTTCTTC
TRBV28	.	TRBJ2-1	CASSKPRAGANEQFF	TGTGCCAGCAGCAAACCCCGGGCAGGGGCAAATGAGCAGTTCTTC
TRBV3-1/TRBV3-2	TRBD2	TRBJ2-7	CASSQKLAGSSYEQYF	TGTGCCAGCAGCCAAAAACTAGCGGGGTCCTCCTACGAGCAGTACTTC
TRBV6-1	.	TRBJ1-5	CASSEDFKGVDSNQPQHF	TGTGCCAGCAGTGAAGACTTCAAGGGGGTAGATAGCAATCAGCCCCAGCATTTT
TRBV19	TRBD2	TRBJ2-1	CASSLELARNEQFF	TGTGCCAGTAGTCTGGAACTAGCGAGAAATGAGCAGTTCTTC
TRBV27	TRBD2	TRBJ2-1	CASSLGLAGGLYNEQFF	TGTGCCAGCAGCCTCGGATTAGCGGGAGGTCTCTACAATGAGCAGTTCTTC
TRBV6-2/TRBV6-3	.	TRBJ1-2	CASSWPDGYTF	TGTGCCAGCAGTTGGCCAGATGGCTACACCTTC
TRBV19	TRBD1	TRBJ2-2	CASSINRGTGELFF	TGTGCCAGTAGTATAAACAGGGGCACCGGGGAGCTGTTTTTT
TRBV2	TRBD1	TRBJ1-5	CASRGDRSGNQPQHF	TGTGCCAGCAGGGGGGACAGATCGGGCAATCAGCCCCAGCATTTT
TRBV12-3/TRBV12-4	.	TRBJ2-1	CASTRFTANEQFF	TGTGCCAGCACCCGGTTTACCGCCAATGAGCAGTTCTTC
TRBV19	.	TRBJ2-7	CATSGLSYEQYF	TGTGCCACGAGCGGGTTGTCCTACGAGCAGTACTTC